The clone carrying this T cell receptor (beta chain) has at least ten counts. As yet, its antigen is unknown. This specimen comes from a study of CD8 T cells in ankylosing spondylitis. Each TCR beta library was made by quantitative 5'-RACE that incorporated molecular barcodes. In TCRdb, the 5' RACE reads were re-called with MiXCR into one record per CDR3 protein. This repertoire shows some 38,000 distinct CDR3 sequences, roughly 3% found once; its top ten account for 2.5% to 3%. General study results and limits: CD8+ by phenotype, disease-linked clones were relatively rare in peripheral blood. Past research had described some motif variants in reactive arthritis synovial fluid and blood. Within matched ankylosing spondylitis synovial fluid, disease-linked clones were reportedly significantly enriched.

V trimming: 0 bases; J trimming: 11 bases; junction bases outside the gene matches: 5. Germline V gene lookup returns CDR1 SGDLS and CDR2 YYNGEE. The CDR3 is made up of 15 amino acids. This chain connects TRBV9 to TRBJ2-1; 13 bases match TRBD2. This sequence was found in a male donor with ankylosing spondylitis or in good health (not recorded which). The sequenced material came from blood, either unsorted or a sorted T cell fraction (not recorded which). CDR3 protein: CASSVVTSGRAQQFF. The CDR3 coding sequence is TGTGCCAGCAGCGTAGTAACTAGCGGGAGGGCACAGCAGTTCTTC.